These T cell receptor beta chains were read from a single sample in a study of identical twins. TCRdb recomputed calls from the 5' RACE reads with MiXCR, one row per CDR3 protein. Of approximately 700,000 distinct CDR3 sequences in the sample, roughly 18% were seen once. This same sample was also taken into another study, of T cells expressing NK-cell markers.

Input material: PBMCs. Receptors originate from a woman younger than 35 in good health. CDR3s include the opening cysteine and the closing phenylalanine or tryptophan. A D gene is named only where the DNA matches it firmly. Expanded clones get a size class; other rows say once, few or many, or leave the size out.

abundance: few; d_gene: TRBD1; j_gene: TRBJ2-7; v_gene: TRBV7-2; CDR3nt: TGTGCCAGCAGACCAGGCAGGGGGATCTCCTACGAGCAGTACTTC; CDR3aa: CASRPGRGISYEQYF
abundance: few; d_gene: TRBD1; j_gene: TRBJ1-2; v_gene: TRBV6-6; CDR3nt: TGTGCCAGCGGAAACAGGGGAAGCTATGGCTACACCTTC; CDR3aa: CASGNRGSYGYTF
abundance: .; d_gene: .; j_gene: TRBJ2-3; v_gene: TRBV5-1; CDR3nt: TGCGCCAGCAGCTTGAGGGCTAACACAGATACGCAGTATTTT; CDR3aa: CASSLRANTDTQYF
abundance: many; d_gene: TRBD1; j_gene: TRBJ1-5; v_gene: TRBV25-1; CDR3nt: TGTGCCAGCAGTGGACAGGGAGTTCAGCCCCAGCATTTT; CDR3aa: CASSGQGVQPQHF
abundance: few; d_gene: .; j_gene: TRBJ1-1; v_gene: TRBV6-5; CDR3nt: TGTGCCAGCAGTTACCGTATGAATCGTCGGGTGAAAAAGGCTTTCTTT; CDR3aa: CASSYRMNRRVKKAFF
abundance: .; d_gene: .; j_gene: TRBJ2-1; v_gene: TRBV29-1; CDR3nt: TGCAGCGTTCGTCCCCGCAGTGGCGGGTACAATGAGCAGTTCTTC; CDR3aa: CSVRPRSGGYNEQFF
abundance: .; d_gene: TRBD1; j_gene: TRBJ1-2; v_gene: TRBV7-9; CDR3nt: TGTGCCAGCAGCTTATGGCGGACAGGGGGCAGGAGAGGCTACACCTTC; CDR3aa: CASSLWRTGGRRGYTF
abundance: few; d_gene: TRBD2; j_gene: TRBJ2-2; v_gene: TRBV7-2; CDR3nt: TGTGCCAGCAGCTTAGGGGGACTAGTTGGTCCCGGGGAGCTGTTTTTT; CDR3aa: CASSLGGLVGPGELFF
abundance: .; d_gene: TRBD1; j_gene: TRBJ2-2; v_gene: TRBV5-5; CDR3nt: TGTGCCAGCAGCCCTACAGGGGTCGTGGCCGGGGAGCTGTTTTTT; CDR3aa: CASSPTGVVAGELFF
abundance: many; d_gene: .; j_gene: TRBJ1-5; v_gene: TRBV6-1; CDR3nt: TGTGCCAGCAGACACCGAGGGGATCAGCCCCAGCATTTT; CDR3aa: CASRHRGDQPQHF
abundance: many; d_gene: .; j_gene: TRBJ2-1; v_gene: TRBV9; CDR3nt: TGTGCCAGCAGCGTAGGAGGCTCCTACAATGAGCAGTTCTTC; CDR3aa: CASSVGGSYNEQFF
abundance: .; d_gene: .; j_gene: TRBJ1-5; v_gene: TRBV30; CDR3nt: TGTGCCTGGAGTGGTATTTATAGCAATCAGCCCCAGCATTTT; CDR3aa: CAWSGIYSNQPQHF
abundance: few; d_gene: TRBD2; j_gene: TRBJ2-1; v_gene: TRBV12-3/TRBV12-4; CDR3nt: TGTGCCAGCTCGGGACTAGCGGGATCTGATAATGAGCAGTTCTTC; CDR3aa: CASSGLAGSDNEQFF
abundance: few; d_gene: .; j_gene: TRBJ2-1; v_gene: TRBV29-1; CDR3nt: TGCAGCGTTGAAGATCAGGAGAAGGACTACAATGAGCAGTTCTTC; CDR3aa: CSVEDQEKDYNEQFF
abundance: few; d_gene: .; j_gene: TRBJ1-4; v_gene: TRBV5-1; CDR3nt: TGCGCCAGCCGACTGGAGGTGACTAATGAAAAACTGTTTTTT; CDR3aa: CASRLEVTNEKLFF
abundance: few; d_gene: .; j_gene: TRBJ2-3; v_gene: TRBV5-1; CDR3nt: TGCGCCAGCAGCCGCCGGGACCCTGGAGATACGCAGTATTTT; CDR3aa: CASSRRDPGDTQYF
abundance: .; d_gene: TRBD1; j_gene: TRBJ1-2; v_gene: TRBV7-8; CDR3nt: TGTGCCAGCAGCTTGCACAGGGGGGCGGAAGGCTACACCTTC; CDR3aa: CASSLHRGAEGYTF
abundance: few; d_gene: .; j_gene: TRBJ1-1; v_gene: TRBV20-1; CDR3nt: TGCAGTGCTAGAGCTGGGCTCATGAACACTGAAGCTTTCTTT; CDR3aa: CSARAGLMNTEAFF